This TCR beta chain stems from a study of T cell clonality in common variable immunodeficiency. The germline V gene has CDR1 SGHRS and CDR2 YFSETQ. J gave up 4 bases and V 4 bases, and 10 bases lay outside the gene matches. The CDR3 sequence is 16 residues long. Sequencing used immunoSEQ multiplex PCR; TCRdb keeps in-frame clones, though not all of them. The table records approximately 37,000 clones without singletons, the ten largest covering about 9.5%. The study, taken as a whole, reports: CVID subjects had higher TCRbeta clonality than healthy controls, most marked in about a third.

This clone was observed a few times. Its antigen is undetermined. Read coverage stops 3 residues before the CDR3 terminus; the germline J gene supplies the remainder. Both groups were predominantly of Caucasian heritage. The clonotype comes from a person aged 18 to 70 in good health. The V gene is TRBV5-1, the J gene TRBJ1-3, with TRBD1 matching over 8 bases. The sequencing sample was made of peripheral blood mononuclear cells. Partial CDR3 DNA: TGCGCCAGCAGCCCAGGACAGGGCAGAGCCGGAAACACC. It is translated as CASSPGQGRAGNT. The complete CDR3 sequence is CASSPGQGRAGNTIYF.